These 14 T cell receptor beta chains originate from one sample sequenced in a study of cytomegalovirus exposure and HLA in healthy donors (dated by TCRdb to the late 2010s). Library creation used the immunoSEQ multiplex PCR assay. A mixture of 60 forward primers for TCR Vbeta segments and 13 reverse primers for TCR Jbeta segments was used in the multiplex PCR. TCRdb obtained this table from immuneACCESS and retained in-frame rearrangements with V and J assigned. These tables miss some clones; where compared with another copy, unresolved V genes account for less than half of the shortfall, and the remainder is unexplained. The sample contains about 150,000 clones, 65% to 80% of them found a single time. The ten largest clonotypes hold approximately 3.8% of the sample. The sample was PBMCs. These receptors all stem from a male donor in good health and CMV-seronegative.

J is TRBJ2-1 and V is TRBV4-1; TRBD2 matches 12 bases. V dropped 4 bases and J dropped 4; count of bases not matched to a gene: 5. The CDR3 sequence is 16 residues long. Per the germline V gene, CDR1 is MGHRA and CDR2 is YSYEKL. The CDR3 DNA reads TGCGCCAGCAGCCCTGGACTAGCGGGGACTTACAATGAGCAGTTCTTC. Protein sequence: CASSPGLAGTYNEQFF.

The chain combines TRBV5-6 with TRBJ2-7, with D possibly matching TRBD1 (6 bases). V lost 1 base to trimming and J lost 3 bases, with 20 bases between them. CDR3 length: 17 amino acids. Germline V gene sequence: CDR1 SGHDT, CDR2 YYEEEE. The CDR3 nucleotides read TGTGCCAGCAGCTTGAACACACTACCGACAGGAAACTACGAGCAGTACTTC. Translated: CASSLNTLPTGNYEQYF.

This clone was counted a few times. V gene TRBV29-1 combines with J gene TRBJ1-1; D unclear. The CDR3 covers 12 residues. Germline CDR1 and CDR2: SQVTM and ANQGSEA. The CDR3 is CPPGRGRTEAFF. In nucleotides, the CDR3 is TGCCCCCCGGGGAGAGGTCGCACTGAAGCTTTCTTT.

This chain joins TRBV5-4 and TRBJ2-3; 8 positions agree with TRBD1. The CDR3 runs 14 residues. V lost 3 bases and J lost 4; bases outside the gene matches: 4. Looked up from germline, CDR1 is SGHNT and CDR2 is YYREEE (reference sequence). The CDR3 nucleotides read TGTGCCAGCAGCTACGGACAGGGCTCAGATACGCAGTATTTT. It specifies CASSYGQGSDTQYF.

With regard to this clone: The junction departs from germline at one end; a sequencing error may be responsible. This chain connects TRBV19 to TRBJ2-6; 7 bases match TRBD1. CDR1 and CDR2 (germline): LNHDA, SQIVND (reference sequence). This CDR3 has 16 residues. CDR3 nucleotides: TGTGCCAGTAGTAGGCGACAGGGAACTGGGGCCAACGGCCTGACTTTC. Protein sequence: CASSRRQGTGANGLTF.

The chain employs TRBV5-4 and TRBJ2-5; 11 bases match TRBD2. The CDR3 length is 14 residues. The ends lost 0 bases at V and 5 bases at J; junction bases unmatched: 0. Germline CDR1 SGHNT, CDR2 YYREEE (reference sequence). The CDR3 nucleotides read TGTGCCAGCAGCTTGGGACTAGCGGGGGAGACCCAGTACTTC. Amino acids: CASSLGLAGETQYF. The full variable domain, in which reference TRBV5-4 and TRBJ2-5 provide the parts outside the CDR3, is ETGVTQSPTHLIKTRGQQVTLRCSSQSGHNTVSWYQQALGQGPQFIFQYYREEENGRGNFPPRFSGLQFPNYSSELNVNALELDDSALYLCASSLGLAGETQYFGPGTRLLVL.

The chain's CDR3 is CASSLRGTVPNYGYTF. In nucleotides, the CDR3 is TGTGCCAGCAGCTTAAGGGGGACAGTCCCCAACTATGGCTACACCTTC. The V and J genes are TRBV7-9 and TRBJ1-2, with TRBD1 matching 7 bases. Germline CDR1 reads SEHNR; CDR2 reads FQNEAQ (reference sequence). The CDR3 contains 16 residues. V dropped 2 bases and J dropped 2; count of bases not matched to a gene: 8.

V usage is TRBV9 and J usage is TRBJ2-7; the match to TRBD2 covers 10 bases. The CDR3 totals 15 residues. The V segment lost 4 bases and the J segment 5 bases; nucleotides outside the gene matches: 9. The germline V gene has CDR1 SGDLS and CDR2 YYNGEE. The CDR3 loop is CASSPRAGGPDEQYF. The DNA of the CDR3 is TGTGCCAGCAGCCCCCGAGCGGGAGGGCCGGACGAGCAGTACTTC.

V gene TRBV7-3 combines with J gene TRBJ2-1; TRBD1 aligns across 7 bases. J gave up 7 bases and V 5 bases, and 14 bases lay outside the gene matches. Germline CDR1 SGHTA, CDR2 FQGTGA. The CDR3 loop spans 16 amino acids. This CDR3 is CASSPSAKGARNEQFF. The CDR3 bases are TGTGCCAGCAGCCCCTCCGCGAAGGGGGCGCGGAATGAGCAGTTCTTC.

The chain combines TRBV4-2 with TRBJ2-3, with 12 bases identical to TRBD2. Germline V CDR1 and CDR2: LGHNA, YNFKEQ. The CDR3 is 17 residues long. Trimming removed 0 bases from V and 7 bases from J; junction bases left unmatched: 8. The CDR3 protein is CASSQEASGGGANTQYF. The CDR3 bases are TGTGCCAGCAGCCAAGAGGCTAGCGGGGGGGGTGCAAATACGCAGTATTTT.

The chain combines TRBV4-3 with TRBJ2-5; 8 bases are shared with TRBD2. V was clipped by 2 bases and J by 1 base; unmatched bases: 18. CDR3 length: 20 amino acids. The germline gives CDR1 LGHNA, CDR2 YSLEER. The CDR3 reads CASSQLAPKRGSGAQETQYF. DNA of the CDR3: TGCGCCAGCAGCCAACTCGCCCCAAAAAGGGGTAGCGGGGCCCAAGAGACCCAGTACTTC.

The chain recombines TRBV18 with TRBJ2-4; maybe TRBD2 (6 bases). Germline V lookup: CDR1 KGHSH, CDR2 LQKENI. V was shortened by 3 bases and J by 4 bases, with 7 bases between the two germline ends. The CDR3 is 13 residues long. The CDR3 DNA follows: TGTGCCAGCTCACCGGGGGGTAAAAACATTCAGTACTTC. It encodes CASSPGGKNIQYF.

The chain employs TRBV27 and TRBJ1-6; TRBD1 agrees at 10 bases. Trimming at V came to 7 bases and at J to 12 bases, leaving 12 bases not matched to a gene. The CDR3 consists of 15 residues. The germline CDR1 and CDR2 sequences are MNHEY and SMNVEV (reference sequence). The CDR3 nucleotides are TGTGCCAGCACGCCCGGGACAGGGGCATCGGGACCCCTCCACTTT. Residues: CASTPGTGASGPLHF.

V and J are TRBV29-1 and TRBJ2-3; no firm D call. The CDR3 length is 14 residues. Germline V gene data show CDR1 as SQVTM and CDR2 as ANQGSEA. V dropped 4 bases and J dropped 6 bases, with 17 bases sitting between them. CDR3 coding DNA: TGCAGCGTTGGTTTTTTTTTAAGCCCGGATACGCAGTATTTT. Amino acids: CSVGFFLSPDTQYF.